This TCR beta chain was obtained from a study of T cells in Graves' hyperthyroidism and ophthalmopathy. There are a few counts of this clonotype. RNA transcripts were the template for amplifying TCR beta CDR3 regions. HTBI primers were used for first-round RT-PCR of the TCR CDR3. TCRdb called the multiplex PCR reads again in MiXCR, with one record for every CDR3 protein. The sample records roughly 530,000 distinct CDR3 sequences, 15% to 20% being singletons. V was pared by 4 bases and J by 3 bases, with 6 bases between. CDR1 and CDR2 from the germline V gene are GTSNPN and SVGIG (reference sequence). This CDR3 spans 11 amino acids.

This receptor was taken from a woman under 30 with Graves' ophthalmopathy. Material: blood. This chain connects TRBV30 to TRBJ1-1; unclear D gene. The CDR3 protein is CAWMGDTEAFF. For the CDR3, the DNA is TGTGCCTGGATGGGCGACACTGAAGCTTTCTTT.